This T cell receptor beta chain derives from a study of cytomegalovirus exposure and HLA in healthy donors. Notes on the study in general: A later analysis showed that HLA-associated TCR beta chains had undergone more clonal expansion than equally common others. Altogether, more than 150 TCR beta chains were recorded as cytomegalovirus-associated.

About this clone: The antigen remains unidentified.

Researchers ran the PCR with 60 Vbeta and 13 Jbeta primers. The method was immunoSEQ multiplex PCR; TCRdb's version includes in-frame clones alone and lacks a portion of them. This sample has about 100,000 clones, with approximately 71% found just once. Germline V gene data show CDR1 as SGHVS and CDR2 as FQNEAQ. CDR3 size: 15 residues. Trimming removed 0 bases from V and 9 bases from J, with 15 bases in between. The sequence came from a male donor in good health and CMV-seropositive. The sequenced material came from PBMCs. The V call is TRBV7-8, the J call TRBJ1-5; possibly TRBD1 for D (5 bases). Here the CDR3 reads CASSLAAGGTRPQHF. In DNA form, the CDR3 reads TGTGCCAGCAGCTTAGCGGCGGGGGGAACGCGGCCCCAGCATTTT.